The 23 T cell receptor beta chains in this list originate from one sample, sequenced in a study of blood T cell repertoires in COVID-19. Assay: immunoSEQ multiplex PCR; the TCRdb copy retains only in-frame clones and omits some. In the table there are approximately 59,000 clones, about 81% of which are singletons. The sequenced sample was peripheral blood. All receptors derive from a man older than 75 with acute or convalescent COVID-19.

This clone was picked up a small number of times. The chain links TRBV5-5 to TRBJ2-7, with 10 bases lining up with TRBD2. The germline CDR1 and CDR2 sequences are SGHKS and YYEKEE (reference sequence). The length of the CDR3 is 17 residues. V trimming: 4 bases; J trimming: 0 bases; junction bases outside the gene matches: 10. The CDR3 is CASSARTSGSSSYEQYF. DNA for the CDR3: TGTGCCAGCAGCGCTAGGACTAGCGGTTCCAGCTCCTACGAGCAGTACTTC.

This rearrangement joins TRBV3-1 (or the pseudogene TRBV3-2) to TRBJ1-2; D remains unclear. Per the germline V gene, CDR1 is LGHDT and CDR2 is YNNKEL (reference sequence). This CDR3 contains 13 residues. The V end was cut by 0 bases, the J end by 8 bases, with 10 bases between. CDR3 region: CASSQDEVNGYTF. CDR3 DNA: TGTGCCAGCAGCCAAGATGAGGTAAACGGCTACACCTTC.

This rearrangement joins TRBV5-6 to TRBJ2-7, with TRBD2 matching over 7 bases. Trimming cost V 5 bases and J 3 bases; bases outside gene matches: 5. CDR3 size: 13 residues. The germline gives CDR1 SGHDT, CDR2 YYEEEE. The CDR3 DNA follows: TGTGCCAGCAGTTGGGAGGGCTTCTACGAGCAGTACTTC. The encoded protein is CASSWEGFYEQYF.

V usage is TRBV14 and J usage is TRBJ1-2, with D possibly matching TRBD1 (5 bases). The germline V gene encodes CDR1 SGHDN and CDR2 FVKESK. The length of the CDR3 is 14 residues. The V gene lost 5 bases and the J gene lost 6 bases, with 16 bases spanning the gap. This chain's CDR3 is CASSRGVREDGYTF. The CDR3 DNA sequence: TGTGCCAGCAGCAGAGGGGTCAGGGAGGATGGCTACACCTTC.

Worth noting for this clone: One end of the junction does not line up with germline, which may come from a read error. The CDR3: CASSPGGTSGRNVRDF. In DNA form, the CDR3 reads TGTGCCAGCAGCCCAGGCGGGACTAGCGGGAGAAACGTCAGGGACTTC. The J gene is TRBJ2-5, the V gene TRBV28; 14 positions match TRBD2. Germline values: CDR1 MDHEN, CDR2 SYDVKM. The CDR3 sequence is 16 residues long.

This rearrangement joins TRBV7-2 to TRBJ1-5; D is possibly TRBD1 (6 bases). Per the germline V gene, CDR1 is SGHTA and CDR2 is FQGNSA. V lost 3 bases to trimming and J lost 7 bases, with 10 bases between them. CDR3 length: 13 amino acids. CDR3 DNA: TGTGCCAGCAGCTTCGAAAGGGGGCAGCCCCAGCATTTT. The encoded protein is CASSFERGQPQHF.

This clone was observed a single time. The CDR3 nucleotides read TGTGCCTGGAGTTCGGAGAGCAATCAGCCCCAGCATTTT. The encoded protein is CAWSSESNQPQHF. The chain couples TRBV30 to TRBJ1-5, with D hard to call. V lost 2 bases and J 1 base, leaving 6 bases between the germline ends. Germline V gene sequence: CDR1 GTSNPN, CDR2 SVGIG (reference sequence). This CDR3 comprises 13 residues.

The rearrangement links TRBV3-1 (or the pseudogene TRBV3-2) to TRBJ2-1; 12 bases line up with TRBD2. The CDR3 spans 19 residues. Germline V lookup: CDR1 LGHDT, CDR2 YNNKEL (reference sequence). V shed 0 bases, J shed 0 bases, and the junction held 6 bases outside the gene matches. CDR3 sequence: CASSQERGLAGFSYNEQFF. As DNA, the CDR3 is TGTGCCAGCAGCCAAGAACGGGGACTAGCGGGTTTCTCCTACAATGAGCAGTTCTTC.

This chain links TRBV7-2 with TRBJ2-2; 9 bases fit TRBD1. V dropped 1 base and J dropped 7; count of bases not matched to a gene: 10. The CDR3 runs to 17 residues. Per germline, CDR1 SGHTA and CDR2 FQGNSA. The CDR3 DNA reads TGTGCCAGCAGCTTAGTTGTGGGACAGGGTCTCGGCGGGGAGCTGTTTTTT. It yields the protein CASSLVVGQGLGGELFF.

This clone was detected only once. As DNA, the CDR3 is TGTGCCAGCAGCTACCTAGCCCGGGAAGCTTTCTTT. Protein product: CASSYLAREAFF. V and J are TRBV7-2 and TRBJ1-1, with D unresolved. CDR1 and CDR2 from the germline V gene are SGHTA and FQGNSA. With 4 bases removed from V and 8 bases from J, the gap between germline ends came to 11 bases. The CDR3 has 12 amino acids.

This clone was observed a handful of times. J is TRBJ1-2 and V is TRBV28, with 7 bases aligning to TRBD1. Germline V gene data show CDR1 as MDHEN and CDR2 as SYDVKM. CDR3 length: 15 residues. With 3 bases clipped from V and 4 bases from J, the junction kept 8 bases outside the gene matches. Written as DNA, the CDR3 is TGTGCCAGCAGTTTTGAGGGGGCAGTTGGCTATGGCTACACCTTC. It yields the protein CASSFEGAVGYGYTF.

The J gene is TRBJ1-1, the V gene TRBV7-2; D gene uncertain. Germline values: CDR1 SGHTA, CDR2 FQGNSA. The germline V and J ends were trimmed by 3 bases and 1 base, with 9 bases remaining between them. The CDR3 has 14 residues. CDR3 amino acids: CASSFSGENTEAFF. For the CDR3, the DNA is TGTGCCAGCAGCTTCTCCGGAGAGAACACTGAAGCTTTCTTT. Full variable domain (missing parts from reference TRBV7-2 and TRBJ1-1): GAGVSQSPSNKVTEKGKDVELRCDPISGHTALYWYRQSLGQGLEFLIYFQGNSAPDKSGLPSDRFSAERTGGSVSTLTIQRTQQEDSAVYLCASSFSGENTEAFFGQGTRLTVV.

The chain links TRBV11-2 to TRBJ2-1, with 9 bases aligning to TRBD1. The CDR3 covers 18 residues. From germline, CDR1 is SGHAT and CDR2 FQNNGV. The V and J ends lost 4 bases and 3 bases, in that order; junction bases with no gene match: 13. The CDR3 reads CASSSIQGALRDYNEQFF. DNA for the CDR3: TGTGCCAGCAGCTCAATACAGGGGGCCCTTAGGGACTACAATGAGCAGTTCTTC.

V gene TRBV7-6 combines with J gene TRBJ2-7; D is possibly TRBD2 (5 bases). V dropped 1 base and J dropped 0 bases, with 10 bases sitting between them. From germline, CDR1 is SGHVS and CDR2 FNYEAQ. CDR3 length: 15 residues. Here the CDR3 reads CASSLDQSGSYEQYF. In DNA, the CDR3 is TGTGCCAGCAGCTTAGATCAGAGCGGCTCCTACGAGCAGTACTTC.

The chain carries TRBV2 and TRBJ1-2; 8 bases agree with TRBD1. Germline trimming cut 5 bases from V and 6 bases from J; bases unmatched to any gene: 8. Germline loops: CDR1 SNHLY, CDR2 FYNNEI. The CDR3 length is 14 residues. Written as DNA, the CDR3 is TGTGCCAGCAGTCCGACGGACAGGGCCCATGGCTACACCTTC. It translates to CASSPTDRAHGYTF.

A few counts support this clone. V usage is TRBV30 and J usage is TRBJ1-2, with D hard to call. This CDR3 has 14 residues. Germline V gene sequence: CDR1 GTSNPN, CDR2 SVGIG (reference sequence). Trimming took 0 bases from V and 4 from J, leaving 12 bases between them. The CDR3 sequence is CAWSVQTPSYGYTF. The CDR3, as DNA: TGTGCCTGGAGTGTGCAGACACCCAGCTATGGCTACACCTTC.

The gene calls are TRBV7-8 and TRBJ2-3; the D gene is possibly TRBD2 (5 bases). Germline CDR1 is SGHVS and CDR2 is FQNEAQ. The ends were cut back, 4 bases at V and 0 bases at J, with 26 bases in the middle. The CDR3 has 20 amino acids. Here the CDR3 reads CASSSAAGDTPRGSTDTQYF. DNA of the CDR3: TGTGCCAGCAGCTCAGCCGCCGGAGACACCCCCCGAGGGAGCACAGATACGCAGTATTTT.

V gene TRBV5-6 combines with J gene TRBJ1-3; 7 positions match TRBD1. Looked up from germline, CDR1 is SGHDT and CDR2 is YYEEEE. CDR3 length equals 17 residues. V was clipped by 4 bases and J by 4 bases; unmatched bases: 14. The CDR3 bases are TGTGCCAGCAGCCGTTACTCTTACAGGGGAGTCGGAAACACCATATATTTT. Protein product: CASSRYSYRGVGNTIYF.

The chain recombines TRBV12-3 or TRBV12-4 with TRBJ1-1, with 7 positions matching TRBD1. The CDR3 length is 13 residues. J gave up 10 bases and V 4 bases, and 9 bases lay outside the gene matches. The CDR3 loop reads CASSSGTAPRAFF. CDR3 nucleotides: TGTGCCAGCAGTTCCGGGACAGCCCCCAGAGCTTTCTTT.

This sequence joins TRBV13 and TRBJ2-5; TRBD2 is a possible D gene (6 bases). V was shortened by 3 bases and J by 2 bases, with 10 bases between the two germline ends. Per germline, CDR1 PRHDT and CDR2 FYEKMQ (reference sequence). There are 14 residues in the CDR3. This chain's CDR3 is CASSFEGRQETQYF. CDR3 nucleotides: TGTGCCAGCAGCTTCGAGGGGAGGCAAGAGACCCAGTACTTC. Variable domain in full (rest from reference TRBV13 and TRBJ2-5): AAGVIQSPRHLIKEKRETATLKCYPIPRHDTVYWYQQGPGQDPQFLISFYEKMQSDKGSIPDRFSAQQFSDYHSELNMSSLELGDSALYFCASSFEGRQETQYFGPGTRLLVL.

Here the CDR3 reads CASSQESLAEPYNEQFF. The DNA of the CDR3 is TGTGCCAGCAGCCAAGAAAGTCTAGCGGAGCCCTACAATGAGCAGTTCTTC. The genes are TRBV4-2 and TRBJ2-1; 7 bases match TRBD2. Germline-derived CDR1 and CDR2 are LGHNA and YNFKEQ. Trimming at V came to 0 bases and at J to 2 bases, leaving 7 bases not matched to a gene. The CDR3 extends over 17 amino acids.

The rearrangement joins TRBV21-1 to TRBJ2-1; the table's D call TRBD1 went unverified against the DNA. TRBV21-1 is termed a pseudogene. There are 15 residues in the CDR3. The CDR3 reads CASSTRPPPYNEQFF. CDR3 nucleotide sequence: TGTGCCAGCAGCACCAGGCCCCCTCCCTACAATGAGCAGTTCTTC.

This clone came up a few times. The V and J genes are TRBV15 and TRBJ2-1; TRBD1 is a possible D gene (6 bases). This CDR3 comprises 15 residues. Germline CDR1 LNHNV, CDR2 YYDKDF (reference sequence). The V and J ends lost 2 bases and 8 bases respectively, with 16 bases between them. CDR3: CATSRWDTNGDEQFF. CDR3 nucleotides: TGTGCCACCAGCAGATGGGACACCAACGGGGATGAGCAGTTCTTC.